The source of this TCR beta chain is a study of blood T cell repertoires in COVID-19 (dated by TCRdb to about 2020). At the level of the whole study: Samples from collaborators originated in the United States, Italy and Spain and spanned both the acute and convalescent phases of COVID-19. The samples were drawn from two sources: the first 160 participants of the ongoing ImmuneRACE study, and 950 to 1,500 subjects contributed by 6 global collaborators. Where available, HLA class I and class II types were obtained from metadata supplied by the sample provider rather than from assay-based typing. Subjects who had been exposed to COVID-19, were actively infected with it, or had recovered from it provided the deeply sampled blood TCRbeta repertoires that made up the dataset. The repertoires were released in a freely available public database intended as a resource for research on the immune response to SARS-CoV-2. Nearly every sample came with metadata listing a de-identified subject ID, COVID-19 status, age in years and sex. The material from the prospective study consisted of cDNA or gDNA derived from T cells, B-cell-depleted T cells, or PBMCs.

A second Seattle source provided samples from volunteer blood donors who had recovered from COVID-19. Each collaborating institution followed its own protocols to collect whole blood in K2EDTA tubes. For TCRbeta analysis, collaborators shipped samples in one of three forms: frozen whole blood, isolated PBMCs, or DNA extracted from either of those sample types. The research as a whole found: The amount of clinical and demographic metadata varied by source and participant and was provided uncurated.

TCRbeta CDR3 regions were amplified from genomic DNA using the immunoSEQ Assay, a bias-controlled multiplex PCR. The authors processed their data as follows. The number of nucleated cells in each sample was estimated from the amplification of reference gene primers within the assay. To quantify the absolute abundance of each unique TCRbeta CDR3 rearrangement, sequence reads were collapsed and filtered. Productive Simpson clonality was computed per sample as the square root of Simpson's diversity index over productive rearrangements. Not all clones reach the TCRdb copy of this immuneACCESS table, which keeps in-frame sequences only. Checked studies attribute under half of the gap to unresolved V genes and leave the rest unexplained. D and trimming come from the DNA, and the V and J calls and clone size come from that table. The sample includes roughly 200,000 clones, with over 75% observed a single time. The ten largest clones capture approximately 13% of the sample.

Of note for this clone: The specificity of this receptor is unknown. No base-level quality is on record; no much larger clone is a single base apart.

This clonotype originated in a man aged 45 to 65 who had recovered from COVID-19. Sequencing input: peripheral blood.

At the DNA level, the sequence is TGTGCCAGCAGTTTGATGGGACAGCCCAATGAAAAACTGTTTTTT. Protein translation: CASSLMGQPNEKLFF. This chain is built from TRBV6-5 and TRBJ1-4, with 7 central nucleotides matching TRBD1. Trimming takes 4 bases off V and 5 bases off J; junction bases not matched to a gene: 7. Its CDR3 holds 15 amino acids, cysteine through phenylalanine. Only the CDR3 region is kept as DNA, spanning 45 bases read in frame from base 1. Taken from the germline V gene, the CDR1 and CDR2 loops are MNHEY and SVGAGI.